Detailed here is one TCR beta chain. The target antigen is unknown. Germline V gene data show CDR1 as SEHNR and CDR2 as FQNEAQ (reference sequence). Trimming took 5 bases from V and 3 from J, leaving 22 bases between them. This CDR3 is built from 17 residues. Sequencing used immunoSEQ multiplex PCR; TCRdb keeps in-frame clones, though not all of them. The table has approximately 150,000 clones, 92% seen once. The data belong to a study of T cell responses to AZD1222 COVID-19 vaccine. The study's findings and limits: Close to half of all spike-specific TCRs reportedly target regions of the variants that are unmutated. Following two doses of AZD1222, Spike-specific TCR breadth and depth rose. Only six or seven AZD1222 recipients tested seropositive at baseline.

Source: peripheral blood, taken 28 days after the second AZD1222 dose. The rearrangement links TRBV7-9 to TRBJ1-2, with D possibly TRBD1 on 6 matching bases. This TCR was sampled from an adult who received the AZD1222 COVID-19 vaccine. The CDR3 sequence is CASSPGGPGHQDYGYTF. The CDR3, as DNA: TGTGCCAGCAGCCCAGGAGGGCCGGGACACCAAGACTATGGCTACACCTTC.